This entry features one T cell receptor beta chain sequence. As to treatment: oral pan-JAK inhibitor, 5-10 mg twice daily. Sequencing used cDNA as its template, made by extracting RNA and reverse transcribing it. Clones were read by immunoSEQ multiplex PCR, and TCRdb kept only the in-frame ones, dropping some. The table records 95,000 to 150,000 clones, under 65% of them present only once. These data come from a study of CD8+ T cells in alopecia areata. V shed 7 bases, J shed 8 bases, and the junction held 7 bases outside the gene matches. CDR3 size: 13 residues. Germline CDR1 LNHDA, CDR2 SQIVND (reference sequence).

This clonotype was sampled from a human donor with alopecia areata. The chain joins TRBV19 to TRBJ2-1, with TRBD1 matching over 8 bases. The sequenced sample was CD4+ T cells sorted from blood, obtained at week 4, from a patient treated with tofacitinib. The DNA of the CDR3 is TGTGCCAGTATCGGGGACAGGATTGATGAGCAGTTCTTC. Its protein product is CASIGDRIDEQFF.